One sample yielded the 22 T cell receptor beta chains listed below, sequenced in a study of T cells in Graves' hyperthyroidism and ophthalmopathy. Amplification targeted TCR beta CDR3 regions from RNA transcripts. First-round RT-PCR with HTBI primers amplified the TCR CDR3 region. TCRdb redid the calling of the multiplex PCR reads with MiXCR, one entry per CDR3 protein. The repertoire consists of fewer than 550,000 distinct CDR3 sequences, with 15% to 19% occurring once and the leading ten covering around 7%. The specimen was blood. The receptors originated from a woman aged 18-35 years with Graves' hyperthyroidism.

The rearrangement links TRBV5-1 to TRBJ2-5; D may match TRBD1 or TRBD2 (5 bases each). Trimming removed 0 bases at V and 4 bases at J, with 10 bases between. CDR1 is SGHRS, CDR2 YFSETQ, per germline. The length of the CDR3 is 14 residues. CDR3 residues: CASSLEGTAETQYF. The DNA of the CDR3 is TGCGCCAGCAGCTTGGAAGGGACCGCAGAGACCCAGTACTTC.

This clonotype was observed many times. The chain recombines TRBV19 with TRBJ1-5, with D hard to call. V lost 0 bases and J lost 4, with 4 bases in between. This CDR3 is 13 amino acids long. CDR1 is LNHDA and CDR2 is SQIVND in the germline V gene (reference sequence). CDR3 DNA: TGTGCCAGTAGTATAGACGGGAATCAGCCCCAGCATTTT. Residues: CASSIDGNQPQHF.

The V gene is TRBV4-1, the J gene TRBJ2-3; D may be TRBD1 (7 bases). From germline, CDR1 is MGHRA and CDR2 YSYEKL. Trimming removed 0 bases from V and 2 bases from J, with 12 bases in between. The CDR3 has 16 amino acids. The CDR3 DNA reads TGCGCCAGCAGCCAAGATCAGGGGGGCCTCACAGATACGCAGTATTTT. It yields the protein CASSQDQGGLTDTQYF.

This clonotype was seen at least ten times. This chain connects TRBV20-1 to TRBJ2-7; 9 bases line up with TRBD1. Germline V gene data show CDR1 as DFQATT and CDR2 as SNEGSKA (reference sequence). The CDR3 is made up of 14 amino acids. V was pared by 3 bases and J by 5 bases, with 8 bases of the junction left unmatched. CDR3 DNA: TGCAGTGCTAGGGGGGGGACAGGGATGAACGAGCAGTACTTC. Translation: CSARGGTGMNEQYF.

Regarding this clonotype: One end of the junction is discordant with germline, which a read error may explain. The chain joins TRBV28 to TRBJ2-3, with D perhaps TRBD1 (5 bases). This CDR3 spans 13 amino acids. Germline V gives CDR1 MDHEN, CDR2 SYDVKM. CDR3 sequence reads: CASGLPGSDTQYF. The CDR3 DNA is TGTGCCAGCGGTTTACCAGGGTCAGATACGCAGTATTTT.

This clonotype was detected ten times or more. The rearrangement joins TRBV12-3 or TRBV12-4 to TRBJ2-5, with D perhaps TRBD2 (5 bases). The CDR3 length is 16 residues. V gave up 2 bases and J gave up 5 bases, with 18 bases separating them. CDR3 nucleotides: TGTGCCAGCAGTTTAAGGCGGGTTCAAGAGGAGGAGACCCAGTACTTC. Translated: CASSLRRVQEEETQYF.

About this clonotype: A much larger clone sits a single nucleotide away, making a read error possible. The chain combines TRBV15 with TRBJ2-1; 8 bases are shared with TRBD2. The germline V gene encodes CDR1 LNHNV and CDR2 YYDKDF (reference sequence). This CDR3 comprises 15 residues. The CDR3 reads CAISSRTSLYNEQFF. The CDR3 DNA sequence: TGTGCCATCAGCAGTCGGACTAGCCTATACAATGAGCAGTTCTTC.

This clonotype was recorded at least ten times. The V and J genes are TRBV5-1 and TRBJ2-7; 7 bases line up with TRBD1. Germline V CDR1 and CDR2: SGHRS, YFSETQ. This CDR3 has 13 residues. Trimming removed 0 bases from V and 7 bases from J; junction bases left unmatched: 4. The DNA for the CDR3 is TGCGCCAGCAGCTTGGGGGGACAGCTTGAGCAGTACTTC. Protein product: CASSLGGQLEQYF.

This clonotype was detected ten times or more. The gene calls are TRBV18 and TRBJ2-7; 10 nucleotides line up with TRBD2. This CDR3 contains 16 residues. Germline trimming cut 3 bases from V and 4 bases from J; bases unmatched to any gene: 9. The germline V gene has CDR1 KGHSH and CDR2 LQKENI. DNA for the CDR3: TGTGCCAGCTCACCTGGAGGACTAGCGGAGGGGTACGAGCAGTACTTC. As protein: CASSPGGLAEGYEQYF.

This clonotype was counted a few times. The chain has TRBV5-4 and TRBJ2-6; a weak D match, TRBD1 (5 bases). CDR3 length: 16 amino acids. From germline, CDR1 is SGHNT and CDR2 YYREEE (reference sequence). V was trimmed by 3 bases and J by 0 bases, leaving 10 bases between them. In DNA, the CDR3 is TGTGCCAGCAGCTCACAGGCGGCCTCTGGGGCCAACGTCCTGACTTTC. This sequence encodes CASSSQAASGANVLTF.

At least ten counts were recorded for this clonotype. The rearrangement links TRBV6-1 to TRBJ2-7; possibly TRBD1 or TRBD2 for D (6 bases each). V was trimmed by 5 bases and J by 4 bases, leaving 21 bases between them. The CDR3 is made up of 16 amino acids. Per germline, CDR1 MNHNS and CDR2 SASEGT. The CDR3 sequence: CASSSDRPRGRYEQYF. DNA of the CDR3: TGTGCCAGCAGTTCTGACAGGCCTCGGGGGCGATACGAGCAGTACTTC.

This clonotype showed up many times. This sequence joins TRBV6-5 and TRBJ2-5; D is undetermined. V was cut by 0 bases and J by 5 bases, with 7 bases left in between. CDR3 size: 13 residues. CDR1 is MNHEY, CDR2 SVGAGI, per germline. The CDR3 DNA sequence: TGTGCCAGCAGTTACTCCTTCCAGGAGACCCAGTACTTC. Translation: CASSYSFQETQYF.

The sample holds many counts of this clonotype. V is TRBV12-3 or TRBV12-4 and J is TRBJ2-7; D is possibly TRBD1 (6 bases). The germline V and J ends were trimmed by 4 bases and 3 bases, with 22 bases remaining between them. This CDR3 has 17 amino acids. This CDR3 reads CASSSRGVDRRSYEQYF. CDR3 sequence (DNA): TGTGCCAGCAGTTCCAGAGGGGTAGACAGGAGAAGCTACGAGCAGTACTTC.

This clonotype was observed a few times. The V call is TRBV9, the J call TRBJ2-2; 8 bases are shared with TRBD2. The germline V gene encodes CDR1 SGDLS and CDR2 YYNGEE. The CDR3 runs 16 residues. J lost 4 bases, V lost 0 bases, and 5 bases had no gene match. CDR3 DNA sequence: TGTGCCAGCAGCGTAGGAGCGGGGGTGATCACCGGGGAGCTGTTTTTT. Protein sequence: CASSVGAGVITGELFF.

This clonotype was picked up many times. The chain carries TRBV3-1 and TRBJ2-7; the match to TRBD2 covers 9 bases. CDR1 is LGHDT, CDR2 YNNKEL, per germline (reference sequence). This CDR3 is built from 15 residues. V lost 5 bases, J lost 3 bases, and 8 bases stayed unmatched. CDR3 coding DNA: TGTGCCAGCAGCTACGGGACTAGCAGCTTCTACGAGCAGTACTTC. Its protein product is CASSYGTSSFYEQYF.

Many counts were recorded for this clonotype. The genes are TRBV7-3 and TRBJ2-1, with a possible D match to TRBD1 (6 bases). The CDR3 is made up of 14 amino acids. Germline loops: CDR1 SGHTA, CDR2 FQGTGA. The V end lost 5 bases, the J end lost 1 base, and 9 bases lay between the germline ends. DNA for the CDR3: TGTGCCAGCAGCCCAGGGGATTCCTACAATGAGCAGTTCTTC. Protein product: CASSPGDSYNEQFF.

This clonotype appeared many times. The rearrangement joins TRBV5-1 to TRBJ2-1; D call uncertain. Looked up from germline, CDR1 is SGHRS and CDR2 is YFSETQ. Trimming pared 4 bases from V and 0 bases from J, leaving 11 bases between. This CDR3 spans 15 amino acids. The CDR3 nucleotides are TGCGCCAGCAGCCGGCCTAGTTTCTCCTACAATGAGCAGTTCTTC. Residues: CASSRPSFSYNEQFF.

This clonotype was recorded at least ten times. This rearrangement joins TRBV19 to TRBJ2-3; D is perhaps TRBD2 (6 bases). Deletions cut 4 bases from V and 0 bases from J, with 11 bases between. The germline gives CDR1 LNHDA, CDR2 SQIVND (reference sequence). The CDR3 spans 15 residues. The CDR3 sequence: CASSNLAVSTDTQYF. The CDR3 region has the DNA TGTGCCAGTAGTAACTTAGCGGTGAGCACAGATACGCAGTATTTT.

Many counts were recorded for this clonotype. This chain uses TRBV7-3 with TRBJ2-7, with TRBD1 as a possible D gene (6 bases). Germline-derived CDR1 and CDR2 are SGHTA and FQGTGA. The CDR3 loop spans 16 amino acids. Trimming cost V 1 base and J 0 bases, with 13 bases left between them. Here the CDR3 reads CASSLKGVSVSYEQYF. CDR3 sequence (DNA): TGTGCCAGCAGCTTAAAGGGGGTCAGTGTCTCCTACGAGCAGTACTTC.

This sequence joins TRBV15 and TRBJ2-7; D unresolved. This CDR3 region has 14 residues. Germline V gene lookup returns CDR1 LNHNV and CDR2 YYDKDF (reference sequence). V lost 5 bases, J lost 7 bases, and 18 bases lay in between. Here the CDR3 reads CATSPRFEAREQYF. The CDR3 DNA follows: TGTGCCACCAGCCCTCGGTTCGAAGCAAGGGAGCAGTACTTC. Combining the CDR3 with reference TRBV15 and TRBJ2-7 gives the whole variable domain DAMVIQNPRYQVTQFGKPVTLSCSQTLNHNVMYWYQQKSSQAPKLLFHYYDKDFNNEADTPDNFQSRRPNTSFCFLDIRSPGLGDTAMYLCATSPRFEAREQYFGPGTRLTVT.

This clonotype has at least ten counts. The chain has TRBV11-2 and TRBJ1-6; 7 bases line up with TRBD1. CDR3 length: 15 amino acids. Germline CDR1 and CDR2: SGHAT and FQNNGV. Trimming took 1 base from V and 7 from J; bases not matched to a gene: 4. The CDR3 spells CASSLVRGPNSPLHF. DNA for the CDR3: TGTGCCAGCAGCTTAGTTAGGGGGCCGAATTCACCCCTCCACTTT.

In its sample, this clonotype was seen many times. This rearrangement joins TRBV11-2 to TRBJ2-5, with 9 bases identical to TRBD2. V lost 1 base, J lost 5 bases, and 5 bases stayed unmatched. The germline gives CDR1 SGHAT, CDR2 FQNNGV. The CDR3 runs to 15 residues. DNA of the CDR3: TGTGCCAGCAGCTTAGTGGGTAGCGGGAGCGAGACCCAGTACTTC. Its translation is CASSLVGSGSETQYF.